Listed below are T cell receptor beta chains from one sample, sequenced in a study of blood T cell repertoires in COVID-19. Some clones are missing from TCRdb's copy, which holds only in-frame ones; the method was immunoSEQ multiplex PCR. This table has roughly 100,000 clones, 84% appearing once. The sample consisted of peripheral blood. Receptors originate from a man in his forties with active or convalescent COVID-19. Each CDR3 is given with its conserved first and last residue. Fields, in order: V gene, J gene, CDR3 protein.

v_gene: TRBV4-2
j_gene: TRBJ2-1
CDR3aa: CASSQDSGGSYNEQFF

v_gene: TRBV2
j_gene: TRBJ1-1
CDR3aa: CASRTGGPSPSTEAFF

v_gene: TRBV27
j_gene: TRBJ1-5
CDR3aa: CASSTSGGLNQPQHF

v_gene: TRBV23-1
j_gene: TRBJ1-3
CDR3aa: CASSQGPTTGNTIYF

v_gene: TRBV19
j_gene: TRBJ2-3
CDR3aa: CASRNRGRADTQYF

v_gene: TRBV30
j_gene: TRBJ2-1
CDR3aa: CAWRGGQANEQFF

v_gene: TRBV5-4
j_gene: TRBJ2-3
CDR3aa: CASSSSDRTDTQYF

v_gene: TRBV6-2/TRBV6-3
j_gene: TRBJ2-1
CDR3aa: CASSPRGGNEQFF

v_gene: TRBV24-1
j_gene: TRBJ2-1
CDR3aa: CATSDLKAGDNEQFF

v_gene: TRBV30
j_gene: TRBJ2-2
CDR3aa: CAWRGAGLGTGELFF

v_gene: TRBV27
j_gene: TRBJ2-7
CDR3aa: CASSQRTSGGAKSSGSYEQYF

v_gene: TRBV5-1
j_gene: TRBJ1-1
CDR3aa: CASSSGQGVNTEAFF

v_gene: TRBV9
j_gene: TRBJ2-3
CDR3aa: CASSLTWQGGDTQYF

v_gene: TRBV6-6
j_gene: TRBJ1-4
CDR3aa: CASSYDSSSTNEKLFF

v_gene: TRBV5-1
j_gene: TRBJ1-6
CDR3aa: CASSLEPRSVGGPDSPLHF

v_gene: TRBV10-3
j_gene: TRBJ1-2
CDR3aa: CAISGGGVAGQQDYGYTF

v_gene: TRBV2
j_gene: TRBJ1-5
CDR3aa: CASSARDRGSNQPQHF

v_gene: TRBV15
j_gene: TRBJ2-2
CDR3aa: CATSREPAVPGELFF

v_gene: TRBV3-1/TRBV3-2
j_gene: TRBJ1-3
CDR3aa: CASSRSGQGNTIYF

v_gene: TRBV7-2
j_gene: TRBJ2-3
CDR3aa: CASSSGTSGVVDTQYF

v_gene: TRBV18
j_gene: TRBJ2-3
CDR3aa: CASSPNVLLSTDTQYF

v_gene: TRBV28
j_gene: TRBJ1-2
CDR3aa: CASSLPTQGARGYTF

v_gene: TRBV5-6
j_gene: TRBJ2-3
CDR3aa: CASSLNLAGTDTQYF

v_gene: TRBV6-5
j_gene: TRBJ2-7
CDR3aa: CASSSAGLAGTEQYF